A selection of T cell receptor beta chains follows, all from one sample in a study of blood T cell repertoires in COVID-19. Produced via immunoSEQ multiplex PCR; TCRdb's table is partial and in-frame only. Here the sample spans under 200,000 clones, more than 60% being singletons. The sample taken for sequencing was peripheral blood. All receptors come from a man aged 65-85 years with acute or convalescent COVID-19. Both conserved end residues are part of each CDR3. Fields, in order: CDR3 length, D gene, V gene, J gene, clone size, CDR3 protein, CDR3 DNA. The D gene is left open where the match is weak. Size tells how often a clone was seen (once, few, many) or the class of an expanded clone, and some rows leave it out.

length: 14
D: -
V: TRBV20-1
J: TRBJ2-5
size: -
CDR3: CSASPGTSQETQYF
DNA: TGCAGTGCTAGTCCCGGGACTTCACAAGAGACCCAGTACTTC

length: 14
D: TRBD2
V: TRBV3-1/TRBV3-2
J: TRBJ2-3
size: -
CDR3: CASRTSGRKDTQYF
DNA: TGTGCCAGCAGGACTAGCGGGCGGAAGGATACGCAGTATTTT

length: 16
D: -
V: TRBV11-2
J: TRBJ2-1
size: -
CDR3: CASSLGARTTTNEQFF
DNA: TGTGCCAGCAGCTTAGGAGCAAGGACTACCACCAATGAGCAGTTCTTC

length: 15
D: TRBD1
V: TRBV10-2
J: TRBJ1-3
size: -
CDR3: CASSALTGTGNTIYF
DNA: TGCGCCAGCAGTGCCTTGACAGGGACTGGAAACACCATATATTTT

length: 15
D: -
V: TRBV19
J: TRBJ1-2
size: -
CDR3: CASSREGRRDYGYTF
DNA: TGTGCCAGTTCGAGGGAGGGTCGACGAGACTATGGCTACACCTTC

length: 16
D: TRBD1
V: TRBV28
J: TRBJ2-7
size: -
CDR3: CASSPLDRGPTHEQYF
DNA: TGTGCCAGCAGTCCCTTGGACAGGGGGCCAACCCACGAGCAGTACTTC

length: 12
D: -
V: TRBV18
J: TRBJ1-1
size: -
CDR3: CASSRQDVEAFF
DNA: TGTGCCAGCTCCCGACAGGACGTGGAAGCTTTCTTT

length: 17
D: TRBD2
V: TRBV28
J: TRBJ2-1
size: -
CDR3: CASRGSWGAGTYNEQFF
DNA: TGTGCCAGCAGAGGCAGCTGGGGAGCGGGGACCTACAATGAGCAGTTCTTC

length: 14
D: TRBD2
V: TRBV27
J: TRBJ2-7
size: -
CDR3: CASSLSLAGGEQYF
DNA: TGTGCCAGCAGTTTATCACTAGCGGGGGGCGAGCAGTACTTC

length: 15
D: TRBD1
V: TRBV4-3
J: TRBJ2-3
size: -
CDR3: CASSQGQGNTDTQYF
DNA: TGCGCCAGCAGCCAGGGACAGGGGAACACAGATACGCAGTATTTT

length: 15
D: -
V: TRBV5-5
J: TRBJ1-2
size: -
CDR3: CASSPVAGRSYGYTF
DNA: TGTGCCAGCAGCCCCGTCGCGGGACGGAGTTATGGCTACACCTTC

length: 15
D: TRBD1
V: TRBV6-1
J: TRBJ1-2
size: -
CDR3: CASSEERGQGYGYTF
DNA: TGTGCCAGCAGTGAAGAGAGGGGACAGGGCTATGGCTACACCTTC

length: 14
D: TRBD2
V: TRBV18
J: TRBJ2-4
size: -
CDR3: CASSPPGGGNIQYF
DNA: TGTGCCAGCTCACCCCCCGGGGGAGGGAACATTCAGTACTTC

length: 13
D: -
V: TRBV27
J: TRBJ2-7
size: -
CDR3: CASRQGVSYEQYF
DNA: TGTGCCAGCAGACAAGGAGTTTCCTACGAGCAGTACTTC

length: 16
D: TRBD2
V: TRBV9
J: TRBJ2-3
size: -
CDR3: CASSKGASSGADTQYF
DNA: TGTGCCAGCAGCAAAGGGGCGTCTAGCGGGGCGGATACGCAGTATTTT

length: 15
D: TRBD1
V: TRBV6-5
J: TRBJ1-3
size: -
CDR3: CASRRNRDRGNTIYF
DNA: TGTGCCAGCAGGCGCAACCGGGACAGAGGAAACACCATATATTTT

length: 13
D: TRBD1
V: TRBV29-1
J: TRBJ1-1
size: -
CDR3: CSAKDRVNTEAFF
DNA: TGCAGCGCCAAGGACAGGGTCAACACTGAAGCTTTCTTT

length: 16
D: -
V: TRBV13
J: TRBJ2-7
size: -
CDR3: CASRPPDRSPSYEQYF
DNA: TGTGCCAGCAGACCTCCCGACAGGTCCCCCTCCTACGAGCAGTACTTC

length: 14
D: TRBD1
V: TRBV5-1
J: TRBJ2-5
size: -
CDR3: CASSLTGGVETQYF
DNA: TGCGCCAGCAGCCTAACAGGGGGCGTGGAGACCCAGTACTTC

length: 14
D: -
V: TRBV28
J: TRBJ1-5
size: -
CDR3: CASSFPQGSQPQHF
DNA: TGTGCCAGCAGTTTCCCACAGGGTAGTCAGCCCCAGCATTTT

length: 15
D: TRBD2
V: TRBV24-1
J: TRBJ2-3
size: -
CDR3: CATSEAAGGTDTQYF
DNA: TGTGCCACCAGTGAGGCAGCGGGGGGCACAGATACGCAGTATTTT

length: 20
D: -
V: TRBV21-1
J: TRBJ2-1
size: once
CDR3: CASSKASGHKPPLRYNEQFF
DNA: TGTGCCAGCAGCAAGGCTAGCGGTCATAAACCCCCCCTACGCTACAATGAGCAGTTCTTC

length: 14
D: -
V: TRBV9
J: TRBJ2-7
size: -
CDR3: CASSVAYRGREQYF
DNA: TGTGCCAGCAGCGTTGCCTATCGCGGGCGCGAGCAGTACTTC

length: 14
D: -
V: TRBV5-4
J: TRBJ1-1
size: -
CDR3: CASSLDPGNTEAFF
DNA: TGTGCCAGCAGCTTGGACCCGGGGAACACTGAAGCTTTCTTT

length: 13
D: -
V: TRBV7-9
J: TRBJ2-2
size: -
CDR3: CASSSQGSGELFF
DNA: TGTGCCAGCAGTTCTCAGGGATCCGGGGAGCTGTTTTTT

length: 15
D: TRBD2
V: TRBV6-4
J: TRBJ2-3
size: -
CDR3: CASSALAGVGDTQYF
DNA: TGTGCCAGCAGTGCTCTAGCGGGGGTTGGCGATACGCAGTATTTT

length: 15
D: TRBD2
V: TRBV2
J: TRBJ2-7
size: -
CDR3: CASSEGGTSGYEQYF
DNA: TGTGCCAGCAGTGAAGGGGGGACTAGCGGGTACGAGCAGTACTTC

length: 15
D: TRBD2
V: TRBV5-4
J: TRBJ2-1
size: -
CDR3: CASSWGTSGNNEQFF
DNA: TGTGCCAGCAGCTGGGGCACTAGCGGGAACAATGAGCAGTTCTTC

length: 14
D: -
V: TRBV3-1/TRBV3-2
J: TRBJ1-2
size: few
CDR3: CASSQVTDYYGYTF
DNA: TGTGCCAGCAGCCAAGTAACCGACTACTATGGCTACACCTTC

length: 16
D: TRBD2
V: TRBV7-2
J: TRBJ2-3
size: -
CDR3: CASSSRTSGFRDTQYF
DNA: TGTGCCAGCAGCTCTAGGACTAGCGGGTTCCGGGATACGCAGTATTTT

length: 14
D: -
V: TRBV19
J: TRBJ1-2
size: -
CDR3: CASRQGPPNYGYTF
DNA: TGTGCCAGTAGACAGGGACCTCCTAACTATGGCTACACCTTC

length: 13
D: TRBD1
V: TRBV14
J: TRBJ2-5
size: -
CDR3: CASGDRGSETQYF
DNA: TGTGCCAGCGGGGACAGGGGGTCCGAGACCCAGTACTTC

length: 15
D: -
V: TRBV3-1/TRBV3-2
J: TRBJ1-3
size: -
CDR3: CASSPGQSSGNTIYF
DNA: TGTGCCAGCAGCCCCGGACAGTCCTCTGGAAACACCATATATTTT

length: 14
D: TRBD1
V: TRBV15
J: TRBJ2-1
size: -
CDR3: CATSREDRGNEQFF
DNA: TGTGCCACCAGCAGAGAGGACAGGGGCAATGAGCAGTTCTTC

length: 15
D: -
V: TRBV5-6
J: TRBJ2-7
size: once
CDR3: CASSLYDRPEYEQYF
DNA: TGTGCCAGCAGCTTGTATGACAGGCCTGAGTACGAGCAGTACTTC

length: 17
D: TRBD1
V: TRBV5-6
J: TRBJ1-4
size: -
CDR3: CASSFGQGAPQNEKLFF
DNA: TGTGCCAGCAGCTTCGGACAGGGGGCTCCTCAGAATGAAAAACTGTTTTTT

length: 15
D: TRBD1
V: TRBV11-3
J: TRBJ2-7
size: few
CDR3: CASSIRTGNSYEQYF
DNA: TGTGCCAGCAGCATAAGGACAGGGAACTCCTACGAGCAGTACTTC

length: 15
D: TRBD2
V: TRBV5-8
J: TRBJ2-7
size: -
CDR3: CASSLVPSGTYEQYF
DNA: TGTGCCAGCAGCTTGGTCCCTAGCGGGACCTACGAGCAGTACTTC